The 13 T cell receptor beta chains reported below all come from one sample, sequenced in a study of T cell responses to AZD1222 COVID-19 vaccine. Produced via immunoSEQ multiplex PCR; TCRdb's table is partial and in-frame only. In the table there are 100,000 to 150,000 clones, roughly 90% of which are singletons. The specimen was peripheral blood, collected on day 0 of AZD1222 vaccination. The receptor set was obtained from an adult in good health.

This chain uses TRBV12-3 or TRBV12-4 with TRBJ1-5; D not resolved. Trimming removed 7 bases at V and 11 bases at J, with 15 bases between. The CDR3 covers 12 residues. The CDR3, as DNA: TGTGCCAGCAATTCCCGTTCTGAGGCCCAGCATTTT. Residues: CASNSRSEAQHF.

This chain joins TRBV5-1 and TRBJ1-3; D not certain. Deletions cut 4 bases from V and 4 bases from J, with 18 bases between. Germline loops: CDR1 SGHRS, CDR2 YFSETQ. The CDR3 runs to 16 residues. The CDR3: CASSLVPIDTGNTIYF. CDR3 DNA sequence: TGCGCCAGCAGCCTAGTCCCGATAGACACGGGAAACACCATATATTTT.

The chain recombines TRBV6-5 with TRBJ2-1; D tentatively fits TRBD1 or TRBD2 (5 bases each). V lost 6 bases and J lost 10, with 19 bases in between. CDR3 size: 14 residues. The germline gives CDR1 MNHEY, CDR2 SVGAGI. CDR3 in DNA: TGTGCCAGCAGGGGGGAGATACAGGCCCAAGAGCAGTTCTTC. The encoded protein is CASRGEIQAQEQFF.

The chain uses TRBV18 and TRBJ1-5; 8 bases map to TRBD1. This CDR3 spans 15 amino acids. The germline V gene has CDR1 KGHSH and CDR2 LQKENI. Trimming removed 3 bases from V and 7 bases from J; junction bases left unmatched: 8. CDR3 protein: CASSPDQGARQPQHF. The CDR3 nucleotides read TGTGCCAGCTCACCGGATCAGGGGGCTCGGCAGCCCCAGCATTTT.

This chain joins TRBV2 and TRBJ1-4; D call uncertain. The CDR3 spans 15 residues. V lost 4 bases to trimming and J lost 5 bases, with 14 bases between them. The germline V gene encodes CDR1 SNHLY and CDR2 FYNNEI. In DNA, the CDR3 is TGTGCCAGCAGTGCTCGACAAGATGTAAATGAAAAACTGTTTTTT. Protein sequence: CASSARQDVNEKLFF. Drawing the rest from reference TRBV2 and TRBJ1-4, the complete variable domain is EPEVTQTPSHQVTQMGQEVILRCVPISNHLYFYWYRQILGQKVEFLVSFYNNEISEKSEIFDDQFSVERPDGSNFTLKIRSTKLEDSAMYFCASSARQDVNEKLFFGSGTQLSVL.

The V and J genes are TRBV5-1 and TRBJ2-1; 7 bases map to TRBD2. CDR1 and CDR2 from the germline V gene are SGHRS and YFSETQ. CDR3 size: 16 residues. V lost 2 bases to trimming and J lost 9 bases; unmatched junction nucleotides: 14. The CDR3 DNA follows: TGCGCCAGCAGCTTTGGCCCCGGGACTAACTCTCTTGAGCAGTTCTTC. Encoded protein: CASSFGPGTNSLEQFF. The full variable domain, with the rest looked up from reference TRBV5-1 and TRBJ2-1, is KAGVTQTPRYLIKTRGQQVTLSCSPISGHRSVSWYQQTPGQGLQFLFEYFSETQRNKGNFPGRFSGRQFSNSRSEMNVSTLELGDSALYLCASSFGPGTNSLEQFFGPGTRLTVL.

The V gene is TRBV30, the J gene TRBJ2-1; tentative D call: TRBD1 (5 bases). The V gene's germline CDR1 is GTSNPN and CDR2 SVGIG (reference sequence). Trimming cost V 0 bases and J 4 bases, with 10 bases left between them. This CDR3 contains 14 residues. CDR3 protein: CAWSVRTGYNEQFF. DNA of the CDR3: TGTGCCTGGAGTGTACGAACAGGATACAATGAGCAGTTCTTC.

The V and J genes are TRBV28 and TRBJ2-7; 7 nucleotides match TRBD1. The germline gives CDR1 MDHEN, CDR2 SYDVKM. After removal of 5 bases from V and 3 bases from J, the junction contained 7 bases not matched to a gene. The CDR3 has 14 amino acids. The CDR3 here is CASSIRQGFYEQYF. CDR3 DNA: TGTGCCAGCAGTATCCGACAGGGCTTCTACGAGCAGTACTTC.

This clone was counted a single time. The chain recombines TRBV28 with TRBJ1-2; TRBD1 might be the D (6 bases). Germline V lookup: CDR1 MDHEN, CDR2 SYDVKM. The CDR3 is 13 residues long. V was trimmed by 10 bases and J by 5 bases, leaving 17 bases between them. In DNA, the CDR3 is TGTGCCACCCAGGAGGGACAAAGTTATGGCTACACCTTC. Translation gives CATQEGQSYGYTF.

The chain uses TRBV6-6 and TRBJ1-5; 8 nucleotides agree with TRBD1. CDR1 and CDR2 from the germline V gene are MNHNY and SVGAGI (reference sequence). This CDR3 comprises 17 residues. V gave up 5 bases and J gave up 3 bases; unmatched junction bases: 12. The CDR3 here is CASSPISQGVFNQPQHF. The CDR3 bases are TGTGCCAGCAGTCCCATCTCACAGGGGGTATTCAATCAGCCCCAGCATTTT.

The chain combines TRBV21-1 with TRBJ2-7; the D call TRBD1 from the table was never checked on the DNA. TRBV21-1 is a known pseudogene. This CDR3 spans 17 amino acids. CDR3 bases: TGTGCCAGCAGCAAAGCGAAAGGGGACAGAGACTCCTACGAGCAGTACTTC. This translates into CASSKAKGDRDSYEQYF.

The chain joins TRBV28 to TRBJ2-1, with D possibly called TRBD1 or TRBD2 (5 bases each). There are 15 residues in the CDR3. CDR1 and CDR2 from the germline V gene are MDHEN and SYDVKM. V was shortened by 5 bases and J by 6 bases, with 17 bases between the two germline ends. In DNA, the CDR3 is TGTGCCAGCAGTAACGCCGGGTCAGGGAGCAATGAGCAGTTCTTC. This codes for CASSNAGSGSNEQFF.

The chain recombines TRBV3-1 (or the pseudogene TRBV3-2) with TRBJ2-2; D is unclear. V lost 4 bases and J 5 bases, leaving 11 bases between the germline ends. This CDR3 has 14 amino acids. Germline V gene sequence: CDR1 LGHDT, CDR2 YNNKEL (reference sequence). This CDR3 is CASSRPWVTGELFF. Here the CDR3 DNA reads TGTGCCAGCAGCCGTCCCTGGGTTACCGGGGAGCTGTTTTTT.